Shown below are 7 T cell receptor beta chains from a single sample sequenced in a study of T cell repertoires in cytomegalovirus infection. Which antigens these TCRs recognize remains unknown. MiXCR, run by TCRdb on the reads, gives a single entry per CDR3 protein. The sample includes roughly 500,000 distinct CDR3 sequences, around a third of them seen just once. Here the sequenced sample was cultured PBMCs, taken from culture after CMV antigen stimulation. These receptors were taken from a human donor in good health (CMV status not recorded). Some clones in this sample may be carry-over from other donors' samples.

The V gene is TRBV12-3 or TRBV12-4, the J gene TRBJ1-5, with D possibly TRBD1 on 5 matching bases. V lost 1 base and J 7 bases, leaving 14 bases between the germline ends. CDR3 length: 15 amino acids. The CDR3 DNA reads TGTGCCAGCAGTTTAGAACGGGGCACTCGACAGCCCCAGCATTTT. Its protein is CASSLERGTRQPQHF.

The CDR3 loop is CSASILVGNEQFF. The CDR3 nucleotides are TGCAGTGCCTCGATCCTAGTAGGGAATGAGCAGTTCTTC. V gene TRBV20-1 combines with J gene TRBJ2-1; D is undetermined. The CDR3 runs to 13 residues. CDR1 is DFQATT, CDR2 SNEGSKA, per germline (reference sequence). V was pared by 6 bases and J by 7 bases, with 16 bases between.

This CDR3 reads CASNRRTPSGTMNTEAFF. The CDR3 DNA sequence: TGTGCCAGCAACCGACGAACCCCCTCCGGGACAATGAACACTGAAGCTTTCTTT. J is TRBJ1-1 and V is TRBV6-2 or TRBV6-3; tentatively, D is TRBD1 (6 bases). Germline CDR1 and CDR2: MNHEY and SVGEGT. CDR3 length: 18 residues. V lost 7 bases, J lost 0 bases, and 24 bases lay in between.

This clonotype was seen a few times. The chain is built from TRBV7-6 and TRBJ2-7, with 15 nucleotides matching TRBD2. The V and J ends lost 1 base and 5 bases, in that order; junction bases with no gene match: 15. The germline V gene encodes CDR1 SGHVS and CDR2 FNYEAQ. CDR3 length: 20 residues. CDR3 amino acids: CASSLEAGLAGGRLRDEQYF. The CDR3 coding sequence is TGTGCCAGCAGCTTAGAGGCGGGACTAGCGGGAGGTAGGCTTCGGGACGAGCAGTACTTC. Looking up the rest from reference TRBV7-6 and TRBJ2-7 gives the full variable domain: GAGVSQSPRYKVTKRGQDVALRCDPISGHVSLYWYRQALGQGPEFLTYFNYEAQQDKSGLPNDRFSAERPEGSISTLTIQRTEQRDSAMYRCASSLEAGLAGGRLRDEQYFGPGTRLTVT.

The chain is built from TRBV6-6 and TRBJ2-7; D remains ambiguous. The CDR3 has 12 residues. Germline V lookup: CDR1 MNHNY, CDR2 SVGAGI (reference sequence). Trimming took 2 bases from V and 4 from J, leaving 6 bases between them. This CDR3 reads CASSYPSYEQYF. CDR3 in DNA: TGTGCCAGCAGTTACCCCTCTTACGAGCAGTACTTC.

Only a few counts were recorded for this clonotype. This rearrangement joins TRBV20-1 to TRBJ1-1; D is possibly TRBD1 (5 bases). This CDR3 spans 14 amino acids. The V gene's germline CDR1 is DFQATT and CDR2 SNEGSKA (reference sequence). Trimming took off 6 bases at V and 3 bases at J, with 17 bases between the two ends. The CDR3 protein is CSAPSPGKDTEAFF. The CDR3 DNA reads TGCAGTGCCCCTAGCCCAGGGAAGGACACTGAAGCTTTCTTT.

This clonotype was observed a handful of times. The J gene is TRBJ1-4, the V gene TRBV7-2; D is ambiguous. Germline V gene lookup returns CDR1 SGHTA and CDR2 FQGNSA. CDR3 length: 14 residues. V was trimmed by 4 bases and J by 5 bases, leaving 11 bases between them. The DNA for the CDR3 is TGTGCCAGCAGCTACCAAGGAAGCAATGAAAAACTGTTTTTT. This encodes CASSYQGSNEKLFF.